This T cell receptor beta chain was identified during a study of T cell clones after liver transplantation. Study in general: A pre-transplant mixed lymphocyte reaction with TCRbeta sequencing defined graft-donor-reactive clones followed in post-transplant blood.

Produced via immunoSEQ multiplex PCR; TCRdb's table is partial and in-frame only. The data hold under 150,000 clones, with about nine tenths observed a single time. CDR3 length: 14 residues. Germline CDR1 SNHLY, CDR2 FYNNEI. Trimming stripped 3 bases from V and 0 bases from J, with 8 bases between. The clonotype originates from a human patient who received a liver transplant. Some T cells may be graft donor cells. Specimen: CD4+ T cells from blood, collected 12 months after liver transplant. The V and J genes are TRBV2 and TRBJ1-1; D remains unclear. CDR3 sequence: CASSDLVMNTEAFF. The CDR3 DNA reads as TGTGCCAGCAGTGATTTGGTGATGAACACTGAAGCTTTCTTT. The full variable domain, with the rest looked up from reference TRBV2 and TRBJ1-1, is EPEVTQTPSHQVTQMGQEVILRCVPISNHLYFYWYRQILGQKVEFLVSFYNNEISEKSEIFDDQFSVERPDGSNFTLKIRSTKLEDSAMYFCASSDLVMNTEAFFGQGTRLTVV.